This TCR beta chain was identified in a study of blood T cell repertoires in COVID-19. Study at large: Sites in the United States, Italy and Spain provided acute and convalescent COVID-19 samples.

Participants spanned ages about 18 to 100 years and resided in roughly 22 US areas. Membership in each cohort depended on participant-reported clinical history. Generated by immunoSEQ multiplex PCR, the TCRdb table keeps only in-frame clones and is missing some. The table includes hundreds of thousands of clones, approximately 85% detected once. V dropped 0 bases and J dropped 14 bases, with 10 bases sitting between them. The CDR3 is 11 residues long. The germline CDR1 and CDR2 sequences are KGHSH and LQKENI. This rearrangement joins TRBV18 to TRBJ1-2; D is unresolved. The source of this sequence is a man between 25 and 39 years old who had recovered from COVID-19. The sequenced sample was PBMCs or T cells enriched from blood (not recorded which). DNA of the CDR3: TGTGCCAGCTCACCACCGGGAGTGTTGACCTTC. This gives the protein CASSPPGVLTF.